The 15 T cell receptor beta chains listed next were all sequenced from one sample in a study of CD8+ T cells in alopecia areata. As to treatment: oral pan-JAK inhibitor, 5-10 mg twice daily. RNA extraction was followed by reverse transcription into cDNA, which acted as the sequencing template. Sequencing was performed with immunoSEQ multiplex PCR; in TCRdb, only in-frame clones are kept and a portion is missing. The profile shows about 200,000 clones, roughly 50% of them singletons. The specimen comprised CD4+ T cells sorted from blood, sampled at week 24, from a patient treated with tofacitinib. The source of these receptors is a human donor with alopecia areata.

J is TRBJ2-5 and V is TRBV29-1, with D possibly being TRBD2 (6 bases). CDR3 size: 12 residues. The germline CDR1 and CDR2 sequences are SQVTM and ANQGSEA. Trimming left V 4 bases short and J 7 bases short, with 13 bases between. The chain's CDR3 is CSVAGHGGTQYF. DNA for the CDR3: TGCAGCGTTGCAGGACACGGGGGGACCCAGTACTTC.

The chain couples TRBV30 to TRBJ2-1; no definite D call. Germline CDR1 reads GTSNPN; CDR2 reads SVGIG (reference sequence). Trimming removed 3 bases at V and 4 bases at J, with 4 bases between. The CDR3 consists of 11 residues. This CDR3 is CAWRRYNEQFF. CDR3 DNA: TGTGCCTGGAGGCGTTACAATGAGCAGTTCTTC.

This sequence joins TRBV19 and TRBJ2-2, with D possibly being TRBD2 (6 bases). Trimming stripped 6 bases from V and 4 bases from J, with 15 bases between. Germline lookup yields CDR1 LNHDA and CDR2 SQIVND (reference sequence). This CDR3 contains 15 residues. In DNA, the CDR3 is TGTGCCAGTAGGTACAGCGGGCCTCTCACCGGGGAGCTGTTTTTT. The encoded protein is CASRYSGPLTGELFF.

This clone was observed a few times. The CDR3 is CSVEKGNTIYF. CDR3 DNA sequence: TGCAGCGTTGAAAAGGGAAACACCATATATTTT. The V gene is TRBV29-1, the J gene TRBJ1-3; D remains ambiguous. Germline assignment: CDR1 SQVTM and CDR2 ANQGSEA. Trimming cost V 2 bases and J 4 bases, with 3 bases left between them. The CDR3 is 11 residues long.

V usage is TRBV30 and J usage is TRBJ2-1; the D is unclear. Trimming shortened V by 0 bases and J by 9 bases, and 9 bases separated the two germline ends. There are 12 residues in the CDR3. The germline gives CDR1 GTSNPN, CDR2 SVGIG (reference sequence). The CDR3 DNA reads TGTGCCTGGAGTGTAGATATCGTTGAGCAGTTCTTC. This codes for CAWSVDIVEQFF.

This sequence joins TRBV5-1 and TRBJ1-1, with 9 bases lining up with TRBD1. V lost 4 bases, J lost 7 bases, and 5 bases stayed unmatched. This CDR3 comprises 13 residues. Germline loops: CDR1 SGHRS, CDR2 YFSETQ. CDR3 DNA sequence: TGCGCCAGCAGCCCGGACAGGGGAAATGAAGCTTTCTTT. Encoded protein: CASSPDRGNEAFF.

This clone came up a few times. The gene calls are TRBV29-1 and TRBJ2-5; tentatively, D is TRBD1 (7 bases). Trimming removed 1 base from V and 5 bases from J, with 14 bases in between. CDR3 length: 14 residues. Germline CDR1 SQVTM, CDR2 ANQGSEA. For the CDR3, the DNA is TGCAGCGTTGAAGTTGCTTCAGGGGGGGAGACCCAGTACTTC. Its protein is CSVEVASGGETQYF.

Comment on this clone: At one end the junction does not follow the germline gene, possibly because of a read error. This chain links TRBV10-3 with TRBJ1-2; D gene unclear. The germline gives CDR1 ENHRY, CDR2 SYGVKD. This CDR3 contains 13 residues. CDR3 nucleotide sequence: TGTGCCAGCAGTTCCAACGGGGACTATGGCTACACCTTC. Translated: CASSSNGDYGYTF.

The CDR3: CASSLKRDSSGDTQYF. The DNA of the CDR3 is TGTGCCAGCAGCTTAAAGCGGGATTCCTCTGGAGATACGCAGTATTTT. The rearrangement links TRBV7-2 to TRBJ2-3, with TRBD2 matching over 7 bases. Germline V lookup: CDR1 SGHTA, CDR2 FQGNSA. The CDR3 extends over 16 amino acids. J gave up 5 bases and V 2 bases, and 10 bases lay outside the gene matches.

A few counts support this clone. The rearrangement uses TRBV14 and TRBJ2-7; 9 bases fit TRBD1. CDR3 length: 15 residues. Per germline, CDR1 SGHDN and CDR2 FVKESK. V gave up 5 bases and J gave up 2 bases; unmatched junction bases: 7. The CDR3 here is CASSRTDRGTYEQYF. CDR3 coding DNA: TGTGCCAGCAGCAGAACGGACAGGGGCACCTACGAGCAGTACTTC.

The chain has TRBV29-1 and TRBJ2-1; the match to TRBD1 covers 7 bases. The V segment lost 4 bases and the J segment 5 bases; nucleotides outside the gene matches: 5. Germline loops: CDR1 SQVTM, CDR2 ANQGSEA. CDR3 length: 13 amino acids. The DNA for the CDR3 is TGCAGCGTTGGGAGACAGGGTCACAATGAGCAGTTCTTC. Translated, it gives CSVGRQGHNEQFF.

This clone occurred a few times. Other DNA variants within this sample encode the same CDR3. V usage is TRBV5-1 and J usage is TRBJ2-3; D not resolved. Germline CDR1 is SGHRS and CDR2 is YFSETQ. Trimming left V 0 bases short and J 2 bases short, with 7 bases between. This CDR3 has 14 residues. The CDR3 DNA reads as TGCGCCAGCAGCTTGGCGGGCGACACAGATACGCAGTATTTT. Amino acids: CASSLAGDTDTQYF.

The chain carries TRBV6-5 and TRBJ2-2; no firm D call. Deletions cut 3 bases from V and 2 bases from J, with 7 bases between. This CDR3 has 14 residues. CDR1 and CDR2 (germline): MNHEY, SVGAGI. The CDR3 reads CASSYGINTGELFF. As DNA, the CDR3 is TGTGCCAGCAGTTATGGGATTAACACCGGGGAGCTGTTTTTT.

Only one count was recorded for this clone. This sequence joins TRBV2 and TRBJ2-3, with D perhaps assigned TRBD1 or TRBD2 (5 bases each). Germline values: CDR1 SNHLY, CDR2 FYNNEI. V was shortened by 5 bases and J by 13 bases, with 13 bases between the two germline ends. The CDR3 length is 11 residues. CDR3 sequence: CASSPSGTKYF. The CDR3 nucleotides read TGTGCCAGCAGTCCATCCGGGACGAAGTATTTT.

The rearrangement joins TRBV5-1 to TRBJ2-3, with D unclear. V dropped 0 bases and J dropped 0 bases, with 5 bases sitting between them. In germline, CDR1 is SGHRS, CDR2 YFSETQ. The CDR3 consists of 14 residues. CDR3 DNA: TGCGCCAGCAGCTTGGATCGGAGCACAGATACGCAGTATTTT. It is translated as CASSLDRSTDTQYF.